These T cell receptor beta chains were read from a single sample in a study of T cell responses to AZD1222 COVID-19 vaccine. Profiled with immunoSEQ multiplex PCR; TCRdb holds only in-frame clones, not every one. The sample yields over 130,000 clones, 85% to 90% seen once. Source: peripheral blood, taken on day 0 of AZD1222 vaccination. Receptor source: an adult in good health. CDR3s include the opening cysteine and the closing phenylalanine or tryptophan. The order of the fields is clone size, V gene, D gene, J gene, CDR3 DNA, CDR3 protein. The D gene is left open where the match is weak. The size entry is marked missing in some rows and otherwise reads once, few, many or a size class.

size: few; V: TRBV5-1; D: -; J: TRBJ1-2; DNA: TGCGCCAGCAGCTTGATAGGCGGGGGCCCAAGTTCCTATGGCTACACCTTC; CDR3: CASSLIGGGPSSYGYTF
size: -; V: TRBV19; D: -; J: TRBJ2-7; DNA: TGTGCCAGTAGGAAGTTAGGGGCCGTCACCGAGCAGTACTTC; CDR3: CASRKLGAVTEQYF
size: -; V: TRBV7-2; D: -; J: TRBJ1-2; DNA: TGTGCCAGCAGCTTAGCTAACTGGGGGGACTATGGCTACACCTTC; CDR3: CASSLANWGDYGYTF
size: -; V: TRBV18; D: -; J: TRBJ1-5; DNA: TGTGCCAGCTCACGGGGGGCCCAGACCAATCAGCCCCAGCATTTT; CDR3: CASSRGAQTNQPQHF
size: -; V: TRBV19; D: -; J: TRBJ2-5; DNA: TGTGCCAGTAGGGGGGAAGGGCAAGAGACCCAGTACTTC; CDR3: CASRGEGQETQYF
size: -; V: TRBV30; D: -; J: TRBJ1-2; DNA: TGTGCCTGGAGTGATCAACAGGGACGTGGCTACACCTTC; CDR3: CAWSDQQGRGYTF
size: -; V: TRBV27; D: -; J: TRBJ1-6; DNA: TGTGCCTCCAGCGTTGGGGGGCGTAATTCACCCCTCCACTTT; CDR3: CASSVGGRNSPLHF
size: -; V: TRBV14; D: -; J: TRBJ1-1; DNA: TGTGCCAGCAGCCCTCCGGGACTGTCGAACACTGAAGCTTTCTTT; CDR3: CASSPPGLSNTEAFF
size: -; V: TRBV27; D: -; J: TRBJ1-5; DNA: TGTGCCAGCAGTTATCAGGAAAATCAGCCCCAGCATTTT; CDR3: CASSYQENQPQHF
size: -; V: TRBV6-2/TRBV6-3; D: -; J: TRBJ1-3; DNA: TGTGCCAGCAGCTCTGACTGGGACTCTGGAAACACCATATATTTT; CDR3: CASSSDWDSGNTIYF
size: -; V: TRBV7-9; D: -; J: TRBJ2-5; DNA: TGTGCCAGCAGCTCAGGGGTCCAAGGAACCCAGTACTTC; CDR3: CASSSGVQGTQYF
size: -; V: TRBV6-1; D: -; J: TRBJ1-1; DNA: TGTGCCAGCAGTGAGCAGGGGAACACTGAAGCTTTCTTT; CDR3: CASSEQGNTEAFF
size: -; V: TRBV12-3/TRBV12-4; D: -; J: TRBJ1-4; DNA: TGTGCCAGCAGTTTGGCAGATGAAAAACTGTTTTTT; CDR3: CASSLADEKLFF
size: -; V: TRBV30; D: -; J: TRBJ1-1; DNA: TGTGCCTGGAGTGATCTTTCTTACACTGAAGCTTTCTTT; CDR3: CAWSDLSYTEAFF
size: -; V: TRBV5-6; D: -; J: TRBJ1-1; DNA: TGTGCCAGCAGCTTCGGGCGGAACACTGAAGCTTTCTTT; CDR3: CASSFGRNTEAFF
size: -; V: TRBV4-1; D: TRBD1; J: TRBJ1-2; DNA: TGCGCCAGCAGCCCGACAGGGTATGGCTACACCTTC; CDR3: CASSPTGYGYTF
size: -; V: TRBV6-4; D: TRBD2; J: TRBJ2-3; DNA: TGTGCCAGCAGTGAAGGAGCGGGAGGGCCCACAGATACGCAGTATTTT; CDR3: CASSEGAGGPTDTQYF
size: -; V: TRBV6-5; D: -; J: TRBJ1-6; DNA: TGTGCCACCGCCCGGGAGGGTGTTAATTCACCCCTCCACTTT; CDR3: CATAREGVNSPLHF
size: -; V: TRBV5-5; D: -; J: TRBJ1-5; DNA: TGTGCCAGCAGCTTGGGACGGGGCAATCAGCCCCAGCATTTT; CDR3: CASSLGRGNQPQHF
size: -; V: TRBV7-6; D: -; J: TRBJ2-1; DNA: TGTGCCAGCAGCTCGGGCCGGGATGAGCAGTTCTTC; CDR3: CASSSGRDEQFF
size: -; V: TRBV19; D: -; J: TRBJ1-5; DNA: TGTGCCAGTAGTATAGGGGCAGACAATCAGCCCCAGCATTTT; CDR3: CASSIGADNQPQHF
size: -; V: TRBV29-1; D: TRBD1; J: TRBJ1-2; DNA: TGCAGCGTGCAGAACAGGGGGCGAGACTATGGCTACACCTTC; CDR3: CSVQNRGRDYGYTF
size: few; V: TRBV28; D: -; J: TRBJ2-1; DNA: TGTGCCAGCAGTGCTGAGTTCAATGAGCAGTTCTTC; CDR3: CASSAEFNEQFF
size: -; V: TRBV6-6; D: TRBD1; J: TRBJ1-5; DNA: TGTGCCAGCATTCCGGACAGGGATTATCAGCCCCAGCATTTT; CDR3: CASIPDRDYQPQHF
size: once; V: TRBV6-1; D: TRBD2; J: TRBJ2-3; DNA: TGTGCCAGCAGTGAGTTGGCTAGCGGGAGCGGCGCGCAGTATTTT; CDR3: CASSELASGSGAQYF